This is a list of T cell receptor beta chains from one sample in a study of T-cell memory formation after mild COVID-19. TCRdb re-derived calls from the 5' RACE reads in MiXCR, one entry per CDR3 protein. The profile shows about 470,000 distinct CDR3 sequences, about 20% of them singletons. Sequences were obtained from PBMCs or a T cell subset sorted from them (not recorded which). The receptors derive from an adult woman who had mild COVID-19 (a few samples of this study predate the infection). Cell type and time point are not known. Both conserved end residues are part of each CDR3. The order of the fields is J gene, V gene, CDR3 length, D gene, clone size, CDR3 DNA, CDR3 protein. The D gene is left open where the match is weak. Clone size appears in some rows only: once, few, many, or a class for an expanded clone.

>TRBJ1-1|TRBV6-2/TRBV6-3|14|-|-
TGTGCCAGCAGTTACGTGGGGGTGAACACTGAAGCTTTCTTT
CASSYVGVNTEAFF
>TRBJ2-7|TRBV6-5|14|-|-
TGTGCCAGCAGAGATCTTCGGGTGGGGCACGAGCAGTACTTC
CASRDLRVGHEQYF
>TRBJ2-7|TRBV21-1|15|-|-
TGTGCCAGCACCAATGATCCGGGGGGATCCTACGAGCAGTACTTC
CASTNDPGGSYEQYF
>TRBJ1-1|TRBV12-3/TRBV12-4|15|-|few
TGTGCCAGCACAGATACGTGGGAGGGAGGGACTGAAGCTTTCTTT
CASTDTWEGGTEAFF
>TRBJ1-2|TRBV9|14|TRBD1|few
TGTGCCAGCAGCGCCGCGACAGGGGGAGAGGGCTACACCTTC
CASSAATGGEGYTF
>TRBJ2-7|TRBV2|14|TRBD1|few
TGTGCCAGCAGTGAGGACAGGGTAACCTACGAGCAGTACTTC
CASSEDRVTYEQYF
>TRBJ1-2|TRBV18|16|-|few
TGTGCCAGCTCACCACCGGGGCACCTAGCTAACTATGGCTACACCTTC
CASSPPGHLANYGYTF
>TRBJ2-2|TRBV19|14|TRBD2|few
TGTGCCAGTAGTGATTGGACTAGGCCCGGGGAGCTGTTTTTT
CASSDWTRPGELFF
>TRBJ2-5|TRBV7-9|15|TRBD1|-
TGTGCCAGCAGCTTCGCTGGGACAGCCGGGGAGACCCAGTACTTC
CASSFAGTAGETQYF
>TRBJ2-3|TRBV20-1|14|TRBD2|few
TGCAGTGCAAGGCGGGGGGGCCTAGCAGATACGCAGTATTTT
CSARRGGLADTQYF
>TRBJ2-5|TRBV27|16|TRBD2|-
TGTGCCAGCAGTTTAAAAGGGATGGGGGGGCAAGAGACCCAGTACTTC
CASSLKGMGGQETQYF
>TRBJ2-7|TRBV29-1|12|-|few
TGCAGCGTTGAGATAGAACCTTACGAGCAGTACTTC
CSVEIEPYEQYF
>TRBJ1-1|TRBV20-1|16|-|few
TGCAGTGCGCAAAACCGGGACCCTAAATGGAACACTGAAGCTTTCTTT
CSAQNRDPKWNTEAFF
>TRBJ2-3|TRBV7-8|16|-|many
TGTGCCAGCAGCTTAGGGTGGGCCCTAGGTGCAGATACGCAGTATTTT
CASSLGWALGADTQYF
>TRBJ1-5|TRBV27|15|-|many
TGTGCCAGCAGTGCAACAGGTGTCGGCAATCAGCCCCAGCATTTT
CASSATGVGNQPQHF
>TRBJ1-1|TRBV6-1|13|-|once
TGTGCCAGCAGTGAATTGGGTATCGCTGAAGCTTTCTTT
CASSELGIAEAFF
>TRBJ2-3|TRBV20-1|19|TRBD2|many
TGCAGTGCTAGAGATGGACTAGCGGGAGCTCGTAGATACACAGATACGCAGTATTTT
CSARDGLAGARRYTDTQYF
>TRBJ2-4|TRBV5-1|13|-|-
TGCGCCAGCAGCTACGCCGGATCAAACATTCAGTACTTC
CASSYAGSNIQYF
>TRBJ2-1|TRBV20-1|14|-|many
TGCAGTGCGAATCGGGAATTCACCTACAATGAGCAGTTCTTC
CSANREFTYNEQFF
>TRBJ2-7|TRBV12-3/TRBV12-4|14|-|many
TGTGCCAGCAGTTTAGGGCAGTTCCCCTACGAGCAGTACTTC
CASSLGQFPYEQYF
>TRBJ2-3|TRBV24-1|11|-|many
TGTGCCACCAGCAACACAGATACGCAGTATTTT
CATSNTDTQYF
>TRBJ1-1|TRBV16|14|-|-
TGTGCCAGCAGCCAATTCCAGGGTTACACTGAAGCTTTCTTT
CASSQFQGYTEAFF
>TRBJ2-1|TRBV5-4|16|-|few
TGTGCCAGCAGCTTCGGCGTTTTTAGCGAGTACAATGAGCAGTTCTTC
CASSFGVFSEYNEQFF
>TRBJ1-5|TRBV20-1|16|TRBD1|-
TGCAGTGCTAGAGGGACAGGGGGCGGTCGCCGTCAGCCCCAGCATTTT
CSARGTGGGRRQPQHF
>TRBJ2-1|TRBV24-1|12|-|-
TGTGCCACCAGTGATTATGAGGATGAGCAGTTCTTC
CATSDYEDEQFF
>TRBJ2-7|TRBV5-1|14|-|few
TGCGCCAGCAGCCGGTCGGCAGGGGCCTACGAGCAGTACTTC
CASSRSAGAYEQYF
>TRBJ2-3|TRBV5-1|13|TRBD2|-
TGCGCCAGTCAAGCGGGGGGAGGAGATACGCAGTATTTT
CASQAGGGDTQYF
>TRBJ2-7|TRBV3-1|15|-|once
TGTGCCAGCAGCCAAGTACCGGGGCTGCGTTACGAGCAGTACTTC
CASSQVPGLRYEQYF
>TRBJ2-7|TRBV5-5|14|-|-
TGTGCCAGCAGCCGCCAATTGGGGGCAGACGAGCAGTACTTC
CASSRQLGADEQYF
>TRBJ2-5|TRBV20-1|16|-|-
TGCAGTGCTAGAGTGGAAGGGGCCAAACTCCAAGAGACCCAGTACTTC
CSARVEGAKLQETQYF
>TRBJ1-1|TRBV9|13|-|many
TGTGCCAGCAGCGTAGGAGGGTACACTGAAGCTTTCTTT
CASSVGGYTEAFF
>TRBJ1-6|TRBV5-6|16|-|-
TGTGCCAGCAGCCCACTCGGGGCAGGGGCTAATTCACCCCTCCACTTT
CASSPLGAGANSPLHF
>TRBJ2-1|TRBV9|20|TRBD2|-
TGTGCCAGCAGCGTAATCCCCAAAGGGGGACTAGCGGGGGGGTACAATGAGCAGTTCTTC
CASSVIPKGGLAGGYNEQFF